The source of this T cell receptor beta chain is a study of cytomegalovirus exposure and HLA in healthy donors (dated by TCRdb to 2017 to 2019). With respect to the entire study: An earlier analysis of approximately 590 of the donors reported 250 to 350 Gb of sequence data and 117 million unique TCR beta sequences from some 180 million T cells. Approximately 330 gigabases of sequencing data and approximately 91 million unique TCR sequences made up an early release that covered 500 to 650 HLA-typed donors. The genetic ancestry cluster associated with self-reported Caucasian donors included about 81% of the roughly 360 genotyped donors. The aim of the study was to test whether cataloging public T cell receptors could identify signatures of past pathogen exposure. The T cell repertoires of about 700 subjects were profiled by immunosequencing and related to cytomegalovirus serostatus. Along with the roughly 700-subject first cohort, a separate validation cohort of about 110 different subjects was used. The study combined high-throughput TCR immunosequencing, statistical association of individual TCRs with disease status, and machine learning to predict cytomegalovirus infection status. To study patterns of TCR occurrence, a later analysis re-analyzed previously published TCR beta repertoires from hundreds of donors and added high-resolution HLA genotyping. Rather than drawing on any new phenotypic data, the later analysis identified candidate immune exposures from TCR beta sequences and the way those sequences occurred across donors. In an earlier analysis of 587 of the donors, high-throughput TCR beta sequencing was used to judge whether each TCR beta V gene segment behaved as functional or pseudogenic. Alongside the repertoire data, information on donor age, sex, ethnicity and CMV serostatus was compiled. A later genetic analysis used genome-wide SNP genotypes for about 55% of the 666 donors, treating that subset as a discovery cohort. All discovery cohort repertoires had been generated on a single sequencing platform. Both class I and class II loci were covered by HLA typing, at four-digit resolution. The number of typed donors differed by locus: roughly 620-640 for A, B, C, DRB1 and DQB1; approximately 520 for DQA1; approximately 610 for DPA1; and about 470 for DPB1. A handful of DR-DQ haplotypes were handled as single units for association and clustering because linkage in the cohort was strong. On average, roughly 240,000 unique TCR beta nucleotide sequences were sequenced per donor among 350 to 400 genotyped donors of the cohort, with around 19% of those sequences being non-productive.

Library creation used the immunoSEQ multiplex PCR assay. The multiplex PCR relied on a mix of 60 forward primers for TCR Vbeta segments and 13 reverse primers for TCR Jbeta segments. The CDR3 region of rearranged TCR beta genes was amplified from genomic DNA with a multiplex PCR assay. On the Illumina HiSeq System, the amplified TCR beta libraries were sequenced as 87-base-pair reads. The original methods were these. Across the 670 or so repertoires, a later analysis counted around 80 million unique TCR beta chains, around 10 million of which were shared by at least two donors. A nearest-neighbor algorithm error-corrected the raw reads and collapsed the reads into unique sequences, merging closely related sequences to remove PCR and sequencing errors. Alignment of CDR3 sequences to IMGT reference sequences was used to assign V, D and J gene segments. For a sequence to be retained, a match of at least six nucleotides to both a V gene segment and a J gene segment was required. Rearrangements were called productive when the CDR3 lacked stop codons and stayed in frame with V and J; all others were non-productive. Following IMGT convention, CDR3 was defined as the stretch from the second conserved V-encoded cysteine up to the conserved J-encoded phenylalanine. Sequences without an unambiguous match to a single V gene segment were excluded from the earlier analysis of about 630 of the donors. In an earlier analysis of more than 500 of the donors, a V segment was called functional when productive rearrangements were above 56.7%, and segregating when the standard deviation between donors exceeded 5%. A statistical classification framework was developed to diagnose cytomegalovirus status using the catalog of TCR beta chain sequences. In a later analysis, V and J genes were assigned by comparing TCR nucleotide sequences against IMGT/GENE-DB human TR gene sequences. A later analysis assigned CDR3 sequences and most-parsimonious VDJ recombination scenarios with the TCRdist pipeline. In a later analysis, each TCR beta chain was defined by its CDR3 amino acid sequence together with its V-gene family, and reads lacking a unique V-gene family were excluded. In a later analysis, 450 to 600 highly shared, low-generation-probability nucleotide sequences were removed to address suspected cross-contamination and a sequencing artifact. In a later analysis, a clonal expansion index for each public chain was calculated from normalized within-repertoire ranks of inferred template counts. In a later analysis, generation probabilities were computed with a VDJ recombination model fitted to out-of-frame rearrangements, and the resulting probabilities were checked against IGoR. A later analysis scored TCR-TCR, TCR-HLA and TCR-CMV co-occurrence with hypergeometric tests, applying a repertoire-size bias correction to TCR pairs. To estimate false discovery rates, a later analysis permuted the HLA or CMV assignments 20 times. A later analysis grouped co-occurring TCRs with DBSCAN, adding TCRdist sequence similarity when clustering within HLA-allele-positive subsets. Repertoires with fewer than 30,000 or more than 120,000 public chains, plus five repertoires with anomalous nucleotide sharing, were excluded from co-occurrence clustering. This immuneACCESS table, as held by TCRdb, lists in-frame sequences with V and J called but not all clones. Of the missing ones, under half trace to an unresolved V gene in checked studies; the others have no known cause. V and J calls and clone size are those listed in that table; D and trimming were worked out from the DNA. The sample profile shows some 150,000 clones; just under 85% of them were found once. The ten top clones hold around 2% of the sample.

This clone was seen only a few times. The antigen this receptor binds is unknown. No base quality values were provided; no much bigger clone lies one nucleotide off. Overall results and qualifications from the work: A further reported finding was that TCR beta sequences accurately predicted the HLA-A and HLA-B alleles for most subjects in the first cohort. According to a later analysis, TCR association rates differed among HLA loci, with DRB1 alleles showing the most associated TCRs and HLA-C alleles showing the fewest. Because counts were too low, approximately 15 rarely observed V segments, including chromosome 9 orphons, were excluded from the earlier analysis of under 650 of the donors. Three of the identified cytomegalovirus-associated TCR beta chains were confirmed in vitro to be specific for cytomegalovirus antigens. Most CMV-associated TCR beta chains appeared to be HLA-restricted in a later analysis, and the HLA associations seemed to be driven largely by CMV exposure. At a false discovery rate of 0.05, a later analysis linked roughly 17,000 TCR beta sequences to specific HLA alleles. For the cohort, immune exposure information was limited to CMV serostatus. In this cohort, only TCR beta chains were sequenced, and detectable features were limited by the absence of alpha or paired-chain data. In an earlier analysis of around 500 of the donors, most TCR beta V segments appeared in productive rearrangements about 87% or about 30% of the time, broadly matching IMGT annotations. The classifier was reported to diagnose cytomegalovirus status with high specificity and sensitivity in both the original cohort and the validation cohort. Some IMGT-functional V segments, including TRBV6-2 and TRBV6-3, could not be told apart with the 87-base-pair reads, so those segments were excluded. Assigning TCR associations to individual alleles was difficult when HLA alleles, especially DR and DQ, strongly co-occurred. A later analysis reported that several top co-occurrence clusters appeared linked to parvovirus B19, influenza, CMV and Epstein-Barr virus. A later genetic analysis reported fewer N-insertions in productive TCRs among donors in an Asian-associated ancestry cluster than the roughly 700-donor mean. According to the authors, the approach could potentially be generalized to other disease states and immunological phenotypes. A group of highly shared sequence variants was considered likely to be a technical artifact of the sequencing pipeline. Roughly uniform sequencing depth across donors was assumed in presence/absence analyses, although this assumption may not hold. Most TCR sequences were seen in very few donors, while some public TCRs were found in many individuals. Linkage disequilibrium might explain the correlated functional status among segregating V segments, but an unknown experimental factor could not be ruled out. Because HLA typing was missing for some donors at each locus, association tests included only the typed subset. In a later genetic analysis, a missense DCLRE1C variant was associated with V-gene and J-gene trimming of TCR beta chains, and the association was replicated in an independent cohort. The study gave a list of some 150 TCR beta chains associated with cytomegalovirus. A later analysis found that HLA-associated TCR beta chains were more clonally expanded and had lower generation probabilities than equally common non-associated chains.

The cohort consisted of 666 healthy bone marrow donors. All cohort members were sampled while nominally healthy, although unrecorded immune exposures were likely present. The donor was CMV seronegative and was included in the group of a few hundred seronegative cohort members. Every donor gave a peripheral blood sample, and the peripheral blood mononuclear cells from that sample were used for TCR beta sequencing. The Qiagen DNeasy Blood Extraction Kit was used to extract genomic DNA from the blood cell samples. From the cysteine up to the phenylalanine, the CDR3 has a length of 16 residues. CDR3 DNA is the only sequence kept; it has 48 bases, read in frame from the first base. For CDR1 and CDR2, the germline V gene lists MDHEN and SYDVKM. From V the trimming removes 6 bases and from J it removes 5 bases, while the gene matches leave 14 bases of the junction unaccounted for.

The TCR was taken from a middle-aged woman in good health and CMV-seronegative. The sequencing sample was made of PBMCs. Recombination linked TRBV28 to TRBJ2-7, with 9 middle bases fitting TRBD1. At the DNA level, the sequence is TGTGCCAGCAGCGCTCGAACTTGGACAGGGGACGACGAGCAGTACTTC. It is translated as CASSARTWTGDDEQYF.